This T cell receptor beta chain was recorded in a study of T cell clonality in common variable immunodeficiency (dated by TCRdb to between 2014 and 2017). What the study reported, not specific to this receptor: Increased TCRbeta clonality was found in CVID subjects compared with healthy controls (t-test p = 0.018), with the increase being most characteristic of about a third of subjects. Fewer TCRbeta clones were shared among CVID subjects than among healthy controls (p < 0.0001). Correlations between repertoire features and clinical complications were limited by patient heterogeneity within the CVID cohort. Even though DNA input was equal, the average per sample came to 75,000 to 95,000 unique sequences for controls compared with about 30,000 for CVID samples. Fewer deletions and N-nucleotide insertions were reportedly observed in CVID TCRbeta sequences, and highly modified clones with 13 or more V deletions were reportedly absent from CVID TCRbeta sequences. The authors noted that sequencing repertoires of T cell subpopulations would be needed to clarify what caused the increased clonality in CVID.

CDR3 length: 13 amino acids, cysteine to phenylalanine. Of the CDR3's DNA, 30 bases were read; they are in frame from base 1. The V end loses 4 bases and the J end loses 0 bases, and a stretch of 8 bases separates them. CDR1 is given as SQVTM and CDR2 as ANQGSEA, both from the germline V gene. This clone was observed many times. This receptor's antigen is unknown. From the germline J gene comes the end of the CDR3, since the read stops 3 residues before it. CVID samples and control samples contributed equivalent amounts of genomic DNA as sequencing input. For every sample, a 60 bp segment covering the rearranged TCRbeta CDR3 region was amplified and then sequenced. The immunoSEQ assay, a bias-corrected multiplex PCR combined with high-throughput sequencing, was used for TCRbeta amplification. On the study's bioinformatics: Each unique nucleotide sequence was treated as a clone and annotated with V, D and J genes, copy number and frequency. Sequences were labeled productive if in frame, and non-productive if out of frame or containing stop codons. As previously described, clonality was calculated on the basis of Shannon's entropy. Mean CDR3 Kyte-Doolittle hydropathy was derived from the predicted amino acid sequences of productive clones. Using the R hclust function, scaled V gene usage was clustered hierarchically with Manhattan distance and complete linkage. Sharing of clones by CDR3 amino acid sequence was evaluated through resampling of 12 repertoires per group over 100 rounds. The repertoires were searched for 65 to 85 published EBV-specific TCRbeta sequences and some 250 published CMV-specific TCRbeta sequences. After two CVID samples that produced fewer than 10,000 sequences were dropped from the analysis, 45 or so CVID repertoires remained. TCRdb took over this immuneACCESS table, retaining in-frame rearrangements with V and J assigned. Such tables are incomplete; in checked studies, under half of the missing clones stem from an unresolved V gene, and the remainder is unexplained. V and J calls and clone size are copied from that table; D and trimming were computed from the DNA. In this sample, roughly 55,000 clones appear, none counted once only. The ten largest clones take up roughly 5.5% of the sample.

Most CVID patients and most healthy controls were of Caucasian heritage. Heparinized peripheral whole blood samples of roughly 5 to 8.5 ml were obtained from each donor. TCRbeta CDR3 repertoires were sequenced from genomic DNA of adults with common variable immune deficiency (CVID) and healthy adult controls. There were around 22 healthy adult volunteers in the control group (approximately 12 female and 10 or so male), ranging in age from about 23 to 75 years, with a mean age of about 32. Diluted blood was density-centrifuged over Hypaque 1077 or Ficoll-Paque to isolate peripheral blood mononuclear cells. Genomic DNA was obtained from unsorted mononuclear cells using either Qiagen column purification or a centrifugation-based method.

Recombination connected TRBV29-1 to TRBJ2-3; no D gene can be assigned with confidence. The source is a person between 18 and 75 years old in good health. Source material: peripheral blood mononuclear cells. The CDR3: CSVGPSSTDTQYF. Incomplete CDR3 DNA: TGCAGCGTTGGTCCGTCTAGCACAGATACG.